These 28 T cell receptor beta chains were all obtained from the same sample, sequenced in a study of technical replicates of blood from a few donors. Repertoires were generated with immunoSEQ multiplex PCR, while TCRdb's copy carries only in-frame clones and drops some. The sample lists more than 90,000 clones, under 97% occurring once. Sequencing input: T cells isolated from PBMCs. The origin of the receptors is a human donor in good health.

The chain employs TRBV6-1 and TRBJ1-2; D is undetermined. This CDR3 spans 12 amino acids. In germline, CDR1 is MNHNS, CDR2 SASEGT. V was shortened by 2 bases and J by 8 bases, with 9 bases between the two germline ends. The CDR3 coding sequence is TGTGCCAGCAGTGAACCCAGTTACGGCTACACCTTC. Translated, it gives CASSEPSYGYTF.

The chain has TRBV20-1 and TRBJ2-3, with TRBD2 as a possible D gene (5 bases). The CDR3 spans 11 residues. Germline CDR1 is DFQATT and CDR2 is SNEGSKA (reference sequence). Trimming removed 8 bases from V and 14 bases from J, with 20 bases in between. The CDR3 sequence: CSSSGPSRVYF. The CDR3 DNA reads TGCAGTAGTTCAGGACCTAGCCGGGTGTATTTT.

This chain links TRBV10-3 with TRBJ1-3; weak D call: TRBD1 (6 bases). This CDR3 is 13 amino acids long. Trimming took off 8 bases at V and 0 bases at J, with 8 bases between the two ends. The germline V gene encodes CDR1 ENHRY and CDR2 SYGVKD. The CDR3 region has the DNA TGTGCCATCGCGGACAGCTCTGGAAACACCATATATTTT. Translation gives CAIADSSGNTIYF.

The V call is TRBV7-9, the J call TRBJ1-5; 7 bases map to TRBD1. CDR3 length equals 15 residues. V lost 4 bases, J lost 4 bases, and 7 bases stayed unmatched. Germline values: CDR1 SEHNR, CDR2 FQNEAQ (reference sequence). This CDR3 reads CASSSTGAANQPQHF. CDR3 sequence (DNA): TGTGCCAGCAGCTCCACAGGGGCTGCAAATCAGCCCCAGCATTTT.

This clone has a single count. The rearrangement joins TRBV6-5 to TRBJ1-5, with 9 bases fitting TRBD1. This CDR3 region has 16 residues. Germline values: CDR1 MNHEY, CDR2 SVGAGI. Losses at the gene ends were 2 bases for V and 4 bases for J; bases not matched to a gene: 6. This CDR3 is CASSYPDRGGNQPQHF. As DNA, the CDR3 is TGTGCCAGCAGTTACCCGGACAGGGGAGGAAATCAGCCCCAGCATTTT.

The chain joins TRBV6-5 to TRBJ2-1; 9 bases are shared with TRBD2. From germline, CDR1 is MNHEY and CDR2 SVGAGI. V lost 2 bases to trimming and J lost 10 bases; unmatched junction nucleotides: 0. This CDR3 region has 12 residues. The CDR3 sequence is CASSYGLAEQFF. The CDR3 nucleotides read TGTGCCAGCAGTTACGGACTAGCGGAGCAGTTCTTC.

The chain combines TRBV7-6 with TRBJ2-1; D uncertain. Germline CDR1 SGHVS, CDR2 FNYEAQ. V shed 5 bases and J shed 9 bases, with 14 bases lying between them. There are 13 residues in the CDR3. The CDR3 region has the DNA TGTGCCAGCAGCAGGTCTGCGACGGGTGAGCAGTTCTTC. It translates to CASSRSATGEQFF.

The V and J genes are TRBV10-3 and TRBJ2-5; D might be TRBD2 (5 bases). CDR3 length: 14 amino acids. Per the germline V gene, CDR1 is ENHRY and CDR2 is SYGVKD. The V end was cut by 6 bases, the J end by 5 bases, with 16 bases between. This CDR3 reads CAISSLDSGETQYF. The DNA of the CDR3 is TGTGCCATCAGCTCACTAGATTCGGGTGAGACCCAGTACTTC.

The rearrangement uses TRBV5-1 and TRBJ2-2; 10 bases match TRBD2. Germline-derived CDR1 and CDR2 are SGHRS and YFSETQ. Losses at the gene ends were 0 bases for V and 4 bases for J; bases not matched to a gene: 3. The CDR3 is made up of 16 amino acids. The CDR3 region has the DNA TGCGCCAGCAGCTTGGCGCTAGCGGGAGTCACCGGGGAGCTGTTTTTT. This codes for CASSLALAGVTGELFF.

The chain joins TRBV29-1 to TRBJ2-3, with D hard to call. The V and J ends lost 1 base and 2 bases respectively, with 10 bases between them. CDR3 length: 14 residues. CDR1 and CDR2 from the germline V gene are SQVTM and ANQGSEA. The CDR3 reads CSVEVYPDTDTQYF. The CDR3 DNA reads TGCAGCGTTGAAGTCTACCCTGACACAGATACGCAGTATTTT.

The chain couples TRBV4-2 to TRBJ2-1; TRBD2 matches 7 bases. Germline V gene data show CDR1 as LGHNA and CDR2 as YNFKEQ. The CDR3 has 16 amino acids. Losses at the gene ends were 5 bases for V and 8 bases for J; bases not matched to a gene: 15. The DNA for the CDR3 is TGTGCCAGCAGCGCCGGCCGGGACTACGAATATGATGAGCAGTTCTTC. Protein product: CASSAGRDYEYDEQFF.

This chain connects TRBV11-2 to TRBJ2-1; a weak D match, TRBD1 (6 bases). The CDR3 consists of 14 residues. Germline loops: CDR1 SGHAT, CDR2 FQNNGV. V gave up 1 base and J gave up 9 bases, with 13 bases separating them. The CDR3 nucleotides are TGTGCCAGCAGCTTAGCCACGACAGGTTTTGAGCAGTTCTTC. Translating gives CASSLATTGFEQFF.

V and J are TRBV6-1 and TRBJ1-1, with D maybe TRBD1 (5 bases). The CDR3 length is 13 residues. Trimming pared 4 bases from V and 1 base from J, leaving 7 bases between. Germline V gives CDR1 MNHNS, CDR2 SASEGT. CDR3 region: CASSGQRNTEAFF. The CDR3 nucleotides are TGTGCCAGCAGTGGACAGAGGAACACTGAAGCTTTCTTT.

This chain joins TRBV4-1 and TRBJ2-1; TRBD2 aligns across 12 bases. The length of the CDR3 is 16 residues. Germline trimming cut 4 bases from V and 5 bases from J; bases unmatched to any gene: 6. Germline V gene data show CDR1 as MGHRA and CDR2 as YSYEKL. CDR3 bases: TGCGCCAGCAGCCTTACCGGACTAGCGGGGAACAATGAGCAGTTCTTC. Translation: CASSLTGLAGNNEQFF.

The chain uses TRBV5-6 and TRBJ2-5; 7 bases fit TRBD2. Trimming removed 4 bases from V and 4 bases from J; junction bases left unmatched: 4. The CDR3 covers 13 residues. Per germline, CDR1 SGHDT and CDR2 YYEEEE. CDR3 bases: TGTGCCAGCAGCCGGACGGGGGGAGAGACCCAGTACTTC. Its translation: CASSRTGGETQYF. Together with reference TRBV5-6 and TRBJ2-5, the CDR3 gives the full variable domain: DAGVTQSPTHLIKTRGQQVTLRCSPKSGHDTVSWYQQALGQGPQFIFQYYEEEERQRGNFPDRFSGHQFPNYSSELNVNALLLGDSALYLCASSRTGGETQYFGPGTRLLVL.

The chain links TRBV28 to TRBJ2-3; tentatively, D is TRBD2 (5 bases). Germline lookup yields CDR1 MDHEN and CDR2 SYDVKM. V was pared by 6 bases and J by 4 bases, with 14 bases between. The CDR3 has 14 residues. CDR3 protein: CASSHRGQADTQYF. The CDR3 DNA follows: TGTGCCAGCAGCCACAGAGGGCAGGCAGATACGCAGTATTTT.

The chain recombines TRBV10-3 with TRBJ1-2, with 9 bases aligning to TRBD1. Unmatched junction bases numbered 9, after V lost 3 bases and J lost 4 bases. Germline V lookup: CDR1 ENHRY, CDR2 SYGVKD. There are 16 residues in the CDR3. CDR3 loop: CAISDLRQGGIYGYTF. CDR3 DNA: TGTGCCATCAGTGATTTGAGACAGGGGGGAATCTATGGCTACACCTTC.

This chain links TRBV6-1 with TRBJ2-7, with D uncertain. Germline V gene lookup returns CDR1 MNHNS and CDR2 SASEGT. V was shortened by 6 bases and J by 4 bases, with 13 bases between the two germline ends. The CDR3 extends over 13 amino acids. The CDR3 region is CASSAPPWYEQYF. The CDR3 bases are TGTGCCAGCAGCGCGCCCCCGTGGTACGAGCAGTACTTC.

CDR3 DNA: TGTGCCAGCACAGGTAGCGGGGTCTCCTACGAGCAGTACTTC. It is translated as CASTGSGVSYEQYF. The chain is built from TRBV28 and TRBJ2-7, with 8 bases fitting TRBD2. This CDR3 has 14 residues. V shed 7 bases, J shed 0 bases, and the junction held 5 bases outside the gene matches. Per germline, CDR1 MDHEN and CDR2 SYDVKM.

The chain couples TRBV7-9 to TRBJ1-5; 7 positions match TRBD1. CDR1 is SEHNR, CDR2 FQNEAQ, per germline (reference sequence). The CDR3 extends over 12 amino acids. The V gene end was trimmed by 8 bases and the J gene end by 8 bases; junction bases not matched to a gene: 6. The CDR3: CASQTGTEPQHF. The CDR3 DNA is TGTGCCAGCCAGACAGGGACAGAGCCCCAGCATTTT.

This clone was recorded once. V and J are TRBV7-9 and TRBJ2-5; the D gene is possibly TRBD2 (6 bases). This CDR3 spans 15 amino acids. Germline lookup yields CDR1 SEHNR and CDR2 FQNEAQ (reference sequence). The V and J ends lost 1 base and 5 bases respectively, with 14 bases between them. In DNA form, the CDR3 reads TGTGCCAGCAGCTTAGAAGGAGGGATCAGGGAGACCCAGTACTTC. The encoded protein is CASSLEGGIRETQYF.

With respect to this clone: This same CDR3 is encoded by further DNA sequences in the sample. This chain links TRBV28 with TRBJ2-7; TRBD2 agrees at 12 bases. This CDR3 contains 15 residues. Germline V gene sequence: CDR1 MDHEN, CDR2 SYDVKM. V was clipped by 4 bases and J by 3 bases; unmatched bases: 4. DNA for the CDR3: TGTGCCAGCAGTTCCCGACTAGCGGGAGTCTACGAGCAGTACTTC. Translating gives CASSSRLAGVYEQYF.

CDR3 nucleotide sequence: TGTGCCAGCAGTGGGACAGACAATCAGCCCCAGCATTTT. This sequence encodes CASSGTDNQPQHF. The chain recombines TRBV6-1 with TRBJ1-5; perhaps TRBD1 as D (6 bases). The CDR3 consists of 13 residues. In germline, CDR1 is MNHNS, CDR2 SASEGT. V was clipped by 4 bases and J by 3 bases, with 7 bases between them.

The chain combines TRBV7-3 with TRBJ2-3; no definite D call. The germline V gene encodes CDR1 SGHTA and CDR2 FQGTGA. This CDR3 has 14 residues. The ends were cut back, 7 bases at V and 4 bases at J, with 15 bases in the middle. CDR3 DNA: TGTGCCAGCAAGCAGGCCCCGACATCAGATACGCAGTATTTT. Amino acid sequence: CASKQAPTSDTQYF.

The CDR3 DNA is TGTGCCAGCAAGGGAGGTGTACTCCACGAGCAGTACTTC. It yields the protein CASKGGVLHEQYF. This chain joins TRBV6-5 and TRBJ2-7, with D maybe TRBD2 (6 bases). The CDR3 is 13 amino acids. Per the germline V gene, CDR1 is MNHEY and CDR2 is SVGAGI. V lost 7 bases to trimming and J lost 5 bases, with 15 bases between them.

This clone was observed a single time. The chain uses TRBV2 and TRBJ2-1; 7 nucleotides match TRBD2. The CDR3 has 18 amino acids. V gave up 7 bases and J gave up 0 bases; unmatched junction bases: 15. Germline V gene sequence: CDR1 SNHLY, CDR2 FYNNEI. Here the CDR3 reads CASIGGGYLTRSYNEQFF. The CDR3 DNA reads TGTGCCAGCATCGGCGGGGGTTACCTCACACGCTCCTACAATGAGCAGTTCTTC.

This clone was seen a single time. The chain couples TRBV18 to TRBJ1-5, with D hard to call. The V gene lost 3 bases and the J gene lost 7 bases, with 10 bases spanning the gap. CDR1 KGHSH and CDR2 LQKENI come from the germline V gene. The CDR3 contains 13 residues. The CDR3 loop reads CASSPPGNQPQHF. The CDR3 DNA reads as TGTGCCAGCTCACCCCCGGGGAACCAGCCCCAGCATTTT.

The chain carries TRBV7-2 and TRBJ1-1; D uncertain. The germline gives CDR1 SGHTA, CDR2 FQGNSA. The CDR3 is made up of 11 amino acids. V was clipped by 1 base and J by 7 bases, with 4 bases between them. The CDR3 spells CASSLVIEAFF. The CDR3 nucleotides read TGTGCCAGCAGCTTAGTAATTGAAGCTTTCTTT.